Reported below is one TCR beta chain. These data originate in a study of sequential checkpoint blockade in melanoma. Study background: Each arm's sequence ended with maintenance nivolumab.

V lost 4 bases, J lost 1 base, and 4 bases lay in between. CDR1 is SGHAT and CDR2 is FQNNGV in the germline V gene. This CDR3 region has 13 residues. Stated treatment: randomized to nivolumab then ipilimumab (arm A) or the reverse (arm B). The repertoire was sequenced with immunoSEQ multiplex PCR; TCRdb's copy has only in-frame clones and lacks some. The data show roughly 20,000 clones, with approximately 82% seen just once and 36% held by the top ten. This sequence was found in a human donor with melanoma. V is TRBV11-2 and J is TRBJ2-2; no clear D. The specimen comprised CD8+ T cells sorted from blood (inferred from file names), sampled from a patient given nivolumab and ipilimumab in sequence. Here the CDR3 DNA reads TGTGCCAGCAGCTCCAGGAACACCGGGGAGCTGTTTTTT. It translates to CASSSRNTGELFF.